Each of the 9 T cell receptor beta chains below was sequenced from the same sample in a study of cytomegalovirus exposure and HLA in healthy donors. PCR employed 60 Vbeta and 13 Jbeta primers. Sequencing was performed with immunoSEQ multiplex PCR; in TCRdb, only in-frame clones are kept and a portion is missing. Of 100,000 to 150,000 clones listed, about 80% are singletons. Sequencing used PBMCs. These receptors were obtained from a man aged 25-40 years in good health and CMV-seropositive.

V gene TRBV14 combines with J gene TRBJ2-5; 10 nucleotides match TRBD2. CDR3 length: 19 residues. Looked up from germline, CDR1 is SGHDN and CDR2 is FVKESK. V dropped 0 bases and J dropped 5; count of bases not matched to a gene: 15. The chain's CDR3 is CASSQDRASGSHPAETQYF. The CDR3 region has the DNA TGTGCCAGCAGCCAAGATCGGGCTAGCGGGAGCCACCCTGCCGAGACCCAGTACTTC.

This rearrangement joins TRBV28 to TRBJ2-7, with 7 bases that match TRBD1. The CDR3 contains 15 residues. Germline assignment: CDR1 MDHEN and CDR2 SYDVKM. V was clipped by 6 bases and J by 2 bases; unmatched bases: 10. DNA of the CDR3: TGTGCCAGCAGACAGGGGCGGCTTTGGACCTACGAGCAGTACTTC. This codes for CASRQGRLWTYEQYF.

By frequency in the sample, this clone is medium-sized. The chain couples TRBV2 to TRBJ1-5, with 10 bases matching TRBD1. The CDR3 covers 15 residues. CDR1 and CDR2 from the germline V gene are SNHLY and FYNNEI. V lost 6 bases, J lost 5 bases, and 7 bases stayed unmatched. In nucleotides, the CDR3 is TGTGCCAGCAGACGCACGGGACAGGGGTATCAGCCCCAGCATTTT. Translated, it gives CASRRTGQGYQPQHF.

CDR3 DNA: TGTGCCAGCAGCCAAGAACGGAAGCGGGAGCACTCCTACGAGCAGTACTTC. Its translation: CASSQERKREHSYEQYF. The V and J genes are TRBV4-2 and TRBJ2-7; 8 nucleotides match TRBD2. In germline, CDR1 is LGHNA, CDR2 YNFKEQ. V lost 0 bases and J lost 0; bases outside the gene matches: 7. CDR3 length: 17 amino acids.

The V gene is TRBV7-2, the J gene TRBJ2-3; the D gene is possibly TRBD2 (6 bases). Germline lookup yields CDR1 SGHTA and CDR2 FQGNSA. The V gene lost 1 base and the J gene lost 4 bases, with 15 bases spanning the gap. CDR3 size: 16 residues. The CDR3 DNA sequence: TGTGCCAGCAGCTTAGATTTCGGGACTGGGTCAGATACGCAGTATTTT. Translating gives CASSLDFGTGSDTQYF.

The chain recombines TRBV5-1 with TRBJ2-2, with D possibly TRBD1 on 5 matching bases. The V end lost 0 bases, the J end lost 1 base, and 7 bases lay between the germline ends. The germline V gene has CDR1 SGHRS and CDR2 YFSETQ. This CDR3 has 15 amino acids. The CDR3: CASSLGGRNTGELFF. Here the CDR3 DNA reads TGCGCCAGCAGCTTGGGGGGCAGGAACACCGGGGAGCTGTTTTTT.

The chain employs TRBV11-2 and TRBJ2-2; TRBD2 agrees at 11 bases. The junction had 4 bases not matched to a gene; V was cut back by 4 bases and J by 6 bases. The CDR3 runs to 15 residues. The V gene's germline CDR1 is SGHAT and CDR2 FQNNGV. The CDR3 sequence: CASSSGLAASGELFF. DNA for the CDR3: TGTGCCAGCAGCTCGGGACTAGCGGCCTCCGGGGAGCTGTTTTTT.

The J gene is TRBJ2-1, the V gene TRBV25-1, with TRBD2 matching 11 bases. The CDR3 sequence is 16 residues long. With 1 base clipped from V and 6 bases from J, the junction kept 5 bases outside the gene matches. CDR1 MGHDK and CDR2 SYGVNS come from the germline V gene. The CDR3 loop is CASSEFGLAGSNEQFF. The CDR3 region has the DNA TGTGCCAGCAGTGAATTTGGACTAGCGGGTAGCAATGAGCAGTTCTTC.

The V and J genes are TRBV6-6 and TRBJ2-7; 9 bases match TRBD1. V lost 2 bases and J lost 3; bases outside the gene matches: 2. The germline V gene encodes CDR1 MNHNY and CDR2 SVGAGI (reference sequence). The CDR3 is 14 amino acids. CDR3 coding DNA: TGTGCCAGCAGTTACGACAGGGGGGGCTACGAGCAGTACTTC. It yields the protein CASSYDRGGYEQYF.